This T cell receptor (beta chain) derives from a study of shared clonotypes between healthy human individuals. This clone was recorded only once. Its antigen is as yet unknown. Libraries were prepared by immunoSEQ multiplex PCR; TCRdb keeps only in-frame clonotypes and omits some of them. The sample has some 2.1 million clones; 90% to 95% are singletons. The V gene end was trimmed by 4 bases and the J gene end by 9 bases; junction bases not matched to a gene: 9. The CDR3 is 13 amino acids. CDR1 is MGHDK, CDR2 SYGVNS, per germline. Overall study findings and caveats: Enrolling few donors narrowed the genetic and exposure-history diversity that was represented.

Positive CCR7 selection of CD45RO-negative cells yielded the naive CD8 cells, and terminally differentiated effector memory CD45RA+ cells were excluded. The chain has TRBV25-1 and TRBJ2-7, with 7 positions matching TRBD1. Sequencing was done on a sample of naive CD8+ T cells from PBMCs. This clonotype was sampled from a man younger than 35 in good health. Some clones in this sample may be carry-over from other donors' samples. The CDR3 reads CASSGQGWEGQYF. In DNA, the CDR3 is TGTGCCAGCAGTGGACAGGGTTGGGAAGGGCAGTACTTC.